Reported below is one T cell receptor beta chain. Its antigen is still unknown. Germline CDR1 GTSNPN, CDR2 SVGIG (reference sequence). The CDR3 runs 12 residues. V lost 3 bases and J 6 bases, leaving 11 bases between the germline ends. The data belong to a study of OX40 agonist ivuxolimab in advanced cancers. Study results and caveats: There were, on average, more expanded clones in CD8+ T cells than in CD4+. Patients with a partial response at 0.1-3.0 mg/kg had among the lowest clonal expansion.

Profiling relied on immunoSEQ multiplex PCR, and the TCRdb table lists in-frame clones only, not all of them. The sample records approximately 70,000 clones, 82% being singletons. The genes are TRBV30 and TRBJ1-1; no reliable D call. The sequence derives from an adult with an advanced solid tumor such as melanoma, head and neck, liver or kidney cancer. Sequences were derived from CD4+ or CD8+ T cells sorted from blood, sampled in a trial of the OX40 agonist ivuxolimab. The DNA for the CDR3 is TGTGCCTGGAGCTCCAGACACCCTGAAGCTTTCTTT. It specifies CAWSSRHPEAFF.